A single sample is the source of the 7 T cell receptor beta chains below, sequenced in a study of cytomegalovirus exposure and HLA in healthy donors. Vbeta (60) and Jbeta (13) primers were used in the PCR. TCRdb's table, derived via immunoSEQ multiplex PCR, lists solely in-frame clones and lacks some. This sample has 100,000 to 150,000 clones, with 74% found just once. The specimen was PBMCs. These receptors originate from a man between 35 and 55 years old in good health and CMV-seropositive.

This chain uses TRBV30 with TRBJ1-1; D is ambiguous. Trimming removed 4 bases from V and 1 base from J, with 10 bases in between. The CDR3 is made up of 13 amino acids. The germline V gene encodes CDR1 GTSNPN and CDR2 SVGIG (reference sequence). The CDR3 DNA is TGTGCCTGGACTACGACAAAGAACACTGAAGCTTTCTTT. It is translated as CAWTTTKNTEAFF. The variable domain in full, completed from reference TRBV30 and TRBJ1-1, reads SQTIHQWPATLVQPVGSPLSLECTVEGTSNPNLYWYRQAAGRGLQLLFYSVGIGQISSEVPQNLSASRPQDRQFILSSKKLLLSDSGFYLCAWTTTKNTEAFFGQGTRLTVV.

The chain recombines TRBV7-8 with TRBJ1-5; D call uncertain. Trimming left V 4 bases short and J 5 bases short, with 6 bases between. Germline assignment: CDR1 SGHVS and CDR2 FQNEAQ. The CDR3 is 12 residues long. CDR3 in amino acids: CASSSLDQPQHF. The CDR3 DNA reads as TGTGCCAGCAGCTCCCTCGATCAGCCCCAGCATTTT.

This chain connects TRBV9 to TRBJ2-2; 7 positions agree with TRBD2. The germline V gene has CDR1 SGDLS and CDR2 YYNGEE. Germline trimming cut 3 bases from V and 4 bases from J; bases unmatched to any gene: 6. The CDR3 is 15 amino acids. CDR3 amino acids: CASSARREGTGELFF. Written as DNA, the CDR3 is TGTGCCAGCAGCGCCCGCAGGGAGGGCACCGGGGAGCTGTTTTTT. Full variable domain (remainder filled in from reference TRBV9 and TRBJ2-2): DSGVTQTPKHLITATGQRVTLRCSPRSGDLSVYWYQQSLDQGLQFLIQYYNGEERAKGNILERFSAQQFPDLHSELNLSSLELGDSALYFCASSARREGTGELFFGEGSRLTVL.

J is TRBJ2-5 and V is TRBV27; 9 bases align to TRBD1. From germline, CDR1 is MNHEY and CDR2 SMNVEV (reference sequence). This CDR3 spans 17 amino acids. The J segment lost 5 bases and the V segment lost 8 bases, leaving 18 bases of the junction unmatched. In DNA form, the CDR3 reads TGTGCCAGCCACCCCCTGAGGGGACAGGGCTTCTCTGAGACCCAGTACTTC. Translation gives CASHPLRGQGFSETQYF.

This clone was found a few times. This chain connects TRBV5-1 to TRBJ2-3; 7 positions match TRBD1. With 4 bases clipped from V and 4 bases from J, the junction kept 6 bases outside the gene matches. This CDR3 comprises 14 residues. Germline lookup yields CDR1 SGHRS and CDR2 YFSETQ. This CDR3 is CASSARQGPDTQYF. CDR3 nucleotide sequence: TGCGCCAGCAGCGCCCGACAGGGCCCAGATACGCAGTATTTT.

V and J are TRBV5-4 and TRBJ2-7; unclear D gene. Trimming took 1 base from V and 6 from J, leaving 14 bases between them. The CDR3 length is 14 residues. CDR1 and CDR2 from the germline V gene are SGHNT and YYREEE (reference sequence). CDR3 residues: CASSLSGRIGEQYF. In DNA, the CDR3 is TGTGCCAGCAGCTTGTCTGGGCGCATCGGCGAGCAGTACTTC.

This clone was seen once. This chain connects TRBV5-1 to TRBJ2-1; 7 nucleotides align to TRBD1. The CDR3 spans 14 residues. Unmatched junction bases numbered 4, after V lost 4 bases and J lost 3 bases. CDR1 is SGHRS and CDR2 is YFSETQ in the germline V gene. As DNA, the CDR3 is TGCGCCAGCAGCATGACAGGGTTCTACAATGAGCAGTTCTTC. Translating gives CASSMTGFYNEQFF.